This T cell receptor beta chain was identified during a study of shared clonotypes between healthy human individuals. The assay was immunoSEQ multiplex PCR, and TCRdb's table has in-frame clones only and misses some. The sample records 1.4 million or so clones, approximately 98.5% being singletons. V shed 4 bases and J shed 4 bases, with 10 bases lying between them. The CDR3 has 13 amino acids. CDR1 is SNHLY and CDR2 is FYNNEI in the germline V gene. This chain uses TRBV2 with TRBJ2-5; possible D gene TRBD2, 5 bases. Sequenced sample: naive CD4+ T cells sorted from blood. Subset described: CD45RA+ positively selected. The clonotype comes from a man aged 25-45 years in good health. The DNA for the CDR3 is TGTGCCAGCAGTGTTACGGGGTTAGAGACCCAGTACTTC. Encoded protein: CASSVTGLETQYF.